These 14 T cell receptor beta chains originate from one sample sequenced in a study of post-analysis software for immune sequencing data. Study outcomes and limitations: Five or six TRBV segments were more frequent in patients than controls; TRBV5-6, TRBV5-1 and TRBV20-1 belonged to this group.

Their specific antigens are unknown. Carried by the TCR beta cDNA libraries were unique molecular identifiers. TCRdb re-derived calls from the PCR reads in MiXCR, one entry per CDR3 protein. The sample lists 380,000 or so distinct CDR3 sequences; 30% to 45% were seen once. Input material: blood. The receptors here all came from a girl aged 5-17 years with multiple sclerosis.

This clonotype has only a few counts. The CDR3, as DNA: TGTGCCAGCAACCCCGGGCGGGGGGCCTACGAGCAGTACTTC. This encodes CASNPGRGAYEQYF. The rearrangement links TRBV5-6 to TRBJ2-7; TRBD2 aligns across 8 bases. The CDR3 sequence is 14 residues long. The germline gives CDR1 SGHDT, CDR2 YYEEEE. Trimming removed 6 bases from V and 2 bases from J; junction bases left unmatched: 7.

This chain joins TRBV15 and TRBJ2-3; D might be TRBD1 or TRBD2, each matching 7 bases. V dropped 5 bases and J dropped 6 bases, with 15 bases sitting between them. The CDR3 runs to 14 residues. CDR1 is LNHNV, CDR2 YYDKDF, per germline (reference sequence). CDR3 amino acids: CATSGGGGWDTQYF. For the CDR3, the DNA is TGTGCCACCAGCGGGGGAGGGGGCTGGGATACGCAGTATTTT. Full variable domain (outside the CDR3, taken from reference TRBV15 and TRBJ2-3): DAMVIQNPRYQVTQFGKPVTLSCSQTLNHNVMYWYQQKSSQAPKLLFHYYDKDFNNEADTPDNFQSRRPNTSFCFLDIRSPGLGDTAMYLCATSGGGGWDTQYFGPGTRLTVL.

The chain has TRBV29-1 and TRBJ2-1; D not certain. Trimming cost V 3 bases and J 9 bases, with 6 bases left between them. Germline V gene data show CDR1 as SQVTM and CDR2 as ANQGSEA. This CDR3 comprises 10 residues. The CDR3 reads CSVDLGEQFF. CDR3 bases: TGCAGCGTTGATCTTGGTGAGCAGTTCTTC.

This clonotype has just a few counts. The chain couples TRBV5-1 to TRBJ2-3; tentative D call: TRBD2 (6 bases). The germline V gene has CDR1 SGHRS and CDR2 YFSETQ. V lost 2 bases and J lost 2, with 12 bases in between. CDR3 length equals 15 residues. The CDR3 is CASSLPGGDTDTQYF. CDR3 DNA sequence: TGCGCCAGCAGCTTACCCGGGGGAGACACAGATACGCAGTATTTT.

For the CDR3, the DNA is TGTGCCAGCGAGGGGTGGGGGGCTGGACAGCCCCAGCATTTT. Its protein product is CASEGWGAGQPQHF. V gene TRBV12-3 or TRBV12-4 combines with J gene TRBJ1-5, with D perhaps TRBD1 (6 bases). V gave up 8 bases and J gave up 7 bases, with 18 bases separating them. The CDR3 extends over 14 amino acids.

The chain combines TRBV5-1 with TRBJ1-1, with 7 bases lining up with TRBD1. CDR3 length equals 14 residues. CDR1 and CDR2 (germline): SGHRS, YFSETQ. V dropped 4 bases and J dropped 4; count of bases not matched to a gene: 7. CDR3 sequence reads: CASSMGTEGTEAFF. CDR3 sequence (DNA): TGCGCCAGCAGCATGGGGACAGAGGGCACTGAAGCTTTCTTT.

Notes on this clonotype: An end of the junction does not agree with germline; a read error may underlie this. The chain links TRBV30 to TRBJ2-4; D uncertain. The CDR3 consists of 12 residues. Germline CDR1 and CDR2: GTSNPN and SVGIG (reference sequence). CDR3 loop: CAWSFTENIRYF. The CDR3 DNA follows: TGTGCCTGGAGTTTCACAGAAAACATTCGGTACTTC.

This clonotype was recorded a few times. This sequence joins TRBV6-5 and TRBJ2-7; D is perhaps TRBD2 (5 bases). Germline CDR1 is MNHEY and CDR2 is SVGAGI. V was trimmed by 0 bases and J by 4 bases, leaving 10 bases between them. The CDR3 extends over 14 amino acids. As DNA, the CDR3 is TGTGCCAGCAGTTACTCGAATTCGGGGTACGAGCAGTACTTC. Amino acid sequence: CASSYSNSGYEQYF.

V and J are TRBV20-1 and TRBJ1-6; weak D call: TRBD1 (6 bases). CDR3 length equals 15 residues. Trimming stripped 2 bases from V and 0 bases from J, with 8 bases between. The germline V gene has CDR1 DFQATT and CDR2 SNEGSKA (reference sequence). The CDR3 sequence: CSARLDSSYNSPLHF. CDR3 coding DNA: TGCAGTGCTAGACTGGACAGCTCCTATAATTCACCCCTCCACTTT.

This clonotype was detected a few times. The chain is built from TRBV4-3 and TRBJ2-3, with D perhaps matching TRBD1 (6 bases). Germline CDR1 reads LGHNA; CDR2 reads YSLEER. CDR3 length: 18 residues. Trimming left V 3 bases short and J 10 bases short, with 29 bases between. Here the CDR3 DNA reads TGCGCCAGCAGCCAGACCTTCCAGGGGATGGCCGTAAAATTAGCGCAGTATTTT. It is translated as CASSQTFQGMAVKLAQYF.

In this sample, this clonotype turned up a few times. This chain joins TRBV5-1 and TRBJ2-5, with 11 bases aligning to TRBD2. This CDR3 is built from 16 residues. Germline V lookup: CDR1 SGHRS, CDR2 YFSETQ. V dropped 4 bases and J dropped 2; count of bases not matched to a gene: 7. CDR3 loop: CASSLASGGLQETQYF. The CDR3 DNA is TGCGCCAGCAGCCTAGCTAGCGGGGGGCTACAAGAGACCCAGTACTTC.

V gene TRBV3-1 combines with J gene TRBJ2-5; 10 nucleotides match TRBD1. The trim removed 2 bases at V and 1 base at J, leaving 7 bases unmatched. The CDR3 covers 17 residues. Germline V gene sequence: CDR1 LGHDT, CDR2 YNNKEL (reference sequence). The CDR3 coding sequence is TGTGCCAGCAGCCAAAAGAGGACAGGGGGGTCCCAAGAGACCCAGTACTTC. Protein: CASSQKRTGGSQETQYF.

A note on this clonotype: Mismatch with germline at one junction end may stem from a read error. DNA for the CDR3: TGCACCAGCAGCTCTGGAGAAGGACAAGGGGCCAACGTCCTGACTTTC. Encoded protein: CTSSSGEGQGANVLTF. The gene calls are TRBV5-1 and TRBJ2-6; tentative D call: TRBD1 (5 bases). This CDR3 contains 16 residues. Germline values: CDR1 SGHRS, CDR2 YFSETQ.

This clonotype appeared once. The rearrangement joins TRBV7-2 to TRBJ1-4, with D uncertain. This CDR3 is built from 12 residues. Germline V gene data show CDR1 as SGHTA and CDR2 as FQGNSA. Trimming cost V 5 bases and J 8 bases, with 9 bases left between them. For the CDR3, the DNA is TGTGCCAGCAGCCCAAGGCAGGAAAAACTGTTTTTT. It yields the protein CASSPRQEKLFF.